This is a list of T cell receptor beta chains from one sample in a study of siplizumab effects on memory and regulatory T cells. This table comes from immunoSEQ multiplex PCR, and its TCRdb copy is limited to in-frame clones, with some not included. The sample shows approximately 40,000 clones, roughly 90% of them seen only once. The sequenced material came from naive CD4+ T cells sorted from blood. These receptors were taken from a human donor in good health. Each CDR3 is given with its conserved first and last residue. Each record gives: J gene, D gene, V gene, clone size, CDR3 DNA, CDR3 protein. D genes are given only for firm matches. For some rows the clone size is stated as once, few or many, or as a class when expanded; others skip it.

TRBJ2-7	NA	TRBV6-5	NA	TGTGCCAGCAGTTACTCGATGGGAGCCGACTCCTACGAGCAGTACTTC	CASSYSMGADSYEQYF
TRBJ1-4	NA	TRBV2	NA	TGTGCCAGCAACAGGAACAATGAAAAACTGTTTTTT	CASNRNNEKLFF
TRBJ1-2	TRBD1	TRBV19	NA	TGTGCCAGTAGGAGGACAGGTCCCTTAGATGGCTACACCTTC	CASRRTGPLDGYTF
TRBJ2-1	NA	TRBV5-1	NA	TGCGCCAGCAGCTCAATCCTAGCGTCGGACTACAATGAGCAGTTCTTC	CASSSILASDYNEQFF
TRBJ2-3	NA	TRBV6-4	NA	TGTGCCAGCAAGCCAGGGGCCTCCGCAGATACGCAGTATTTT	CASKPGASADTQYF
TRBJ1-2	TRBD1	TRBV2	NA	TGTGCCAGCAGGGAAGTGGGACAGAGCTATGGCTACACCTTC	CASREVGQSYGYTF
TRBJ1-1	NA	TRBV19	NA	TGTGCCAGTAGTATAGTACAGGCCAACACTGAAGCTTTCTTT	CASSIVQANTEAFF
TRBJ2-5	TRBD2	TRBV4-2	NA	TGTGCCAGCAGCCAGGGGAGGGAAGAGACCCAGTACTTC	CASSQGREETQYF
TRBJ2-3	NA	TRBV5-1	NA	TGCGCCAGCAGCTTCGGAGGGCCCGATACGCAGTATTTT	CASSFGGPDTQYF
TRBJ1-1	NA	TRBV6-1	NA	TGTGCCAGCATGGTACCCCAGGGGACTGAAGCTTTCTTT	CASMVPQGTEAFF
TRBJ2-5	NA	TRBV2	once	TGTGCCAGCACCCAGACCCTCATTCAAGAGACCCAGTACTTC	CASTQTLIQETQYF
TRBJ1-1	NA	TRBV6-1	NA	TGTGCCAGCAGTGACTTTGAGCAGGGGAGGACTTTCTTT	CASSDFEQGRTFF
TRBJ2-5	NA	TRBV5-5	once	TGTGCCAGCAGCTTGGGTGGGGCGGAGACCCAGTACTTC	CASSLGGAETQYF
TRBJ1-2	TRBD1	TRBV9	NA	TGTGCCAGCAGCGTAGCCGAAGACAGGGGGCCTTCTCGAATCTATGGCTACACCTTC	CASSVAEDRGPSRIYGYTF
TRBJ2-2	TRBD2	TRBV7-6	once	TGTGCCAGCCTCCGACTAGCGGGAGATTCCGGGGAGCTGTTTTTT	CASLRLAGDSGELFF
TRBJ1-2	TRBD1	TRBV7-9	NA	TGTGCCAGCAGTTATACAGGACAGGGAAAGAACTATGGCTACACCTTC	CASSYTGQGKNYGYTF
TRBJ1-3	NA	TRBV6-1	NA	TGTGCCAGCAGCCTGACTGCTGGAAACACCATATATTTT	CASSLTAGNTIYF
TRBJ2-1	NA	TRBV7-3	NA	TGTGCCAGCAGCTTGGACTACCTATACAATGAGCAGTTCTTC	CASSLDYLYNEQFF
TRBJ2-6	NA	TRBV4-1	NA	TGCGCCAGCAGCCAAGCCCTGGACTCTGGGGCCAACGTCCTGACTTTC	CASSQALDSGANVLTF
TRBJ2-3	NA	TRBV2	NA	TGTGCCAGCAGTGCCAGGGCGGGTACAGATACGCAGTATTTT	CASSARAGTDTQYF
TRBJ2-1	NA	TRBV9	NA	TGTGCCAGCGGGGCGGGGTCCCACAATGAGCAGTTCTTC	CASGAGSHNEQFF
TRBJ2-7	NA	TRBV27	few	TGTGCCAGCAGTTCCTCCTACGAGCAGTACTTC	CASSSSYEQYF
TRBJ2-1	TRBD2	TRBV7-3	NA	TGTGCCAGCAGCTTAGAAGGCCTAGCGGGACCTGGGGCCTACAATGAGCAGTTCTTC	CASSLEGLAGPGAYNEQFF
TRBJ1-2	NA	TRBV5-4	once	TGTGCCAGCAGCTTGGGAGTCATCCGGGATAGTAGTGGCTACACCTTC	CASSLGVIRDSSGYTF
TRBJ2-1	NA	TRBV15	NA	TGTGCCACCAGCAGAGACCAAATTAGGGAGCAGTTCTTC	CATSRDQIREQFF
TRBJ2-1	NA	TRBV4-1	NA	TGCGCCAGCAGCCGAATTCGGGCTCCCTTCAGGAATGAGCAGTTCTTC	CASSRIRAPFRNEQFF
TRBJ1-2	NA	TRBV25-1	NA	TGTGCCAGCGGCGATCGGTATGGCTACACCTTC	CASGDRYGYTF